This T cell receptor (beta chain) was profiled in a study of neurological immune-mediated disorders (dated by TCRdb to between 2019 and 2020). Concerning the study at large: The study compared peripheral blood TCR-beta repertoires of HTLV-I-associated myelopathy (HAM/TSP) patients, multiple sclerosis patients and healthy controls using UMI-based sequencing. Longitudinal samples, technical triplicates and paired sorted CD4+ and CD8+ T-cell subsets, alongside PBMC samples, were included among the approximately 110 TCR-beta libraries. Of the approximately 68 subjects in the cohort, around 15 were HAM/TSP patients, some 35 were multiple sclerosis patients, and about 20 were healthy controls. Summary of the overall study and its limitations: Expanded clones from different subjects shared no identical CDR3 amino acid sequences, which suggests that TCR-beta repertoires were private in all groups. TCR clonal expansion was highest in HAM/TSP patients and lowest in MS patients, with MS patients falling below even healthy controls.

The healthy controls were volunteers from blood banks in Maryland, USA. For unsorted PBMC libraries, 2 million PBMCs were used after storage in RNAlater at -80 degrees C until RNA extraction. Peripheral blood was subjected to Ficoll-Hypaque density gradient centrifugation to isolate PBMCs, which were then cryopreserved in liquid nitrogen. This clonotype was seen many times. The target of this receptor is not known. No base quality information exists; no much larger clone differs at one position. To synthesize cDNA, template-switch 5'RACE was performed with a primer carrying a 10-nucleotide random unique molecular identifier so that each TCR transcript was tagged. Every sequencing run covered 15-18 subjects and yielded more than 180 million TCR-beta sequences. The RNeasy kit was used for extraction of total RNA. TCR-beta VDJ regions were amplified with primers for the TCR constant region and the 5'RACE anchor, using the KAPA Real-time Library Amplification kit. Sample indexes and Illumina adaptors were added in a first PCR, after which library yield was increased in a second PCR. The roughly 650 bp TCR product was size-selected on a 2% E-gel SizeSelection system after Ampure bead purification. Before pooling, library quality was assessed on a Bioanalyzer, concentration was determined with Qubit, and library quantification was performed with the Kapa Library Quantification kit. An Illumina HiSeq 2500 sequenced the libraries paired-end 2 x 150 bp. To increase sequence diversity, about 23-30% phiX was spiked into each library pool. As for the authors' bioinformatics: Quality-filtered reads were processed with the UMI-based MiGEC pipeline, and over 75% of raw TCR sequences were removed by the MiGEC pipeline during error correction. IMGT germline references were used for alignment of VDJ genes, and clonotypes were defined by a unique CDR3 amino acid sequence together with V-J genes. VDJtools evaluated clonal expansion, Shannon diversity and CDR3 relatedness (CalcPairwiseDistances, ClusterSamples); CLCbio workbench built phylogenetic trees. Clones with at least 8 unique UMIs were defined as expanded, with this threshold being based on coefficient-of-variation modelling across technical triplicates. TCRdb took the public reads, trimmed them with fastp at Q25, ran MiXCR for clone calling and kept in-frame beta chains. For every CDR3 protein sequence, its rows merge into one entry that carries the most common genes and DNA. TCRdb's processing, not the authors', yielded these V and J calls. Within this sample are about 35,000 distinct CDR3 sequences, with less than 8.5% of them counted one time only. In total, the top ten clones hold less than 4.5% of the sample.

This receptor was identified in a middle-aged woman in good health. Material: PBMCs.

DNA sequence: TGCGCCAGCAGCTTGGATTCGAGGGGGCAAGGCTATGGCTACACCTTC. Its coded protein is CASSLDSRGQGYGYTF. This chain is built from TRBV5-1 and TRBJ1-2, and TRBD1 aligns with 7 junction nucleotides. At the junction V is shortened by 0 bases and J by 4 bases; bases outside the gene matches: 9. The germline V gene supplies CDR1 SGHRS and CDR2 YFSETQ. Inclusive of the bounding cysteine and phenylalanine, the CDR3 is 16 residues long. The CDR3 DNA has 48 bases and is translated from base 1.